This T cell receptor beta chain was sequenced for a study of CD8 T cells in Susac syndrome. Across the study: Within the group of sequenced Susac syndrome patients, more than five had active disease and about eight were in remission. Patients with Susac syndrome, at blood draw, were therapy-naive, on corticosteroids, or on intravenous immunoglobulin alone.

Random hexamers were used to reverse transcribe roughly 0.5 to 1 ug of RNA. Across 54 Vbeta and 13 Jbeta, immunoSEQ multiplex PCR amplified TCR beta CDR3. MiXCR was run by TCRdb on the immunoSEQ multiplex PCR reads, yielding one entry per CDR3 protein. The table lists 200,000 to 250,000 distinct CDR3 sequences, about 95% of them singletons, with about 0.14% in the top ten. TCR beta sequences were obtained from blood CD8+ and CD4+ T cells. This CDR3 has 15 residues. V dropped 2 bases and J dropped 3 bases, with 14 bases sitting between them. CDR1 LNHDA and CDR2 SQIVND come from the germline V gene (reference sequence).

The chain links TRBV19 to TRBJ2-7, with a tentative D call TRBD1 (6 bases). The sequence came from a human donor with Susac syndrome. The source material was CD4+ T cells from PBMCs. The CDR3 loop reads CASSISRDTIYEQYF. Written as DNA, the CDR3 is TGTGCCAGTAGTATAAGTCGGGACACAATCTACGAGCAGTACTTC.